This TCR beta chain was sequenced for a study of cytomegalovirus exposure and HLA in healthy donors. Notes on the study in general: Serostatus for CMV was the only available immune exposure information. The study listed approximately 170 cytomegalovirus-associated TCR beta chains.

Each donor was healthy, and each was a bone marrow donor. Primers included in the PCR were 60 Vbeta and 13 Jbeta primers. Original data processing: The count from a later analysis was about 80 million unique TCR beta chains, about 10 million of them shared. Data came from immunoSEQ multiplex PCR; TCRdb stores just in-frame clones and leaves some out. The V and J calls and clone size were taken over from that table, and D and trimming were inferred from the DNA. This sample has roughly 150,000 clones, with more than 75% found just once. This CDR3 has 19 amino acids. Germline CDR1 and CDR2: LNHDA and SQIVND (reference sequence). V was clipped by 4 bases and J by 0 bases; unmatched bases: 9. Worth noting for this clone: The antigen is not known.

The specimen was PBMCs. The receptor was isolated from a man aged 25-45 years in good health and CMV-seropositive. The chain uses TRBV19 and TRBJ2-1; TRBD2 matches 13 bases. The chain's CDR3 is CASSKRLAGGPSSYNEQFF. The CDR3 DNA reads TGTGCCAGTAGTAAACGACTAGCGGGAGGCCCGAGCTCCTACAATGAGCAGTTCTTC.